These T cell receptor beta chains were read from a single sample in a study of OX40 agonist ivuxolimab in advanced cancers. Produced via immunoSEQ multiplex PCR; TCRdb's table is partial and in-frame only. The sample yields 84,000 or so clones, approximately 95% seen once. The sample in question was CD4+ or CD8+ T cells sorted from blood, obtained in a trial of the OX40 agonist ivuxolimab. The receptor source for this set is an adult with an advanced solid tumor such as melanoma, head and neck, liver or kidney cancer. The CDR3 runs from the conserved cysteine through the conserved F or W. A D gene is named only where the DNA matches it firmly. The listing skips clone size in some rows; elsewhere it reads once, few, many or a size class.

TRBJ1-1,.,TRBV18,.,CASSPWQGRTDTEAFF,TGTGCCAGCTCACCTTGGCAGGGAAGGACGGACACTGAAGCTTTCTTT
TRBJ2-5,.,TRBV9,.,CASSVLGPETQYF,TGTGCCAGCAGCGTATTGGGCCCGGAGACCCAGTACTTC
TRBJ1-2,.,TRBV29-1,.,CSVGDLLRDYGYTF,TGCAGCGTTGGTGATCTTTTAAGGGACTATGGCTACACCTTC
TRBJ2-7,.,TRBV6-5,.,CASSYASGGSSYEQYF,TGTGCCAGCAGTTACGCGAGCGGAGGGAGCTCCTACGAGCAGTACTTC
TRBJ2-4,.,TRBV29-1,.,CSVEEEVNIQYF,TGCAGCGTTGAAGAAGAGGTGAACATTCAGTACTTC
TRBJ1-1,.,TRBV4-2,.,CASSQGLLTNTEAFF,TGTGCCAGCAGCCAAGGTTTACTCACGAACACTGAAGCTTTCTTT
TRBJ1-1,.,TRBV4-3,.,CASSQVQKPNTEAFF,TGCGCCAGCAGCCAAGTACAGAAGCCAAACACTGAGGCTTTCTTT
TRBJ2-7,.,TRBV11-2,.,CASSLGIGGIPYEQYF,TGTGCCAGCAGCTTAGGCATCGGCGGGATCCCCTACGAGCAGTACTTC
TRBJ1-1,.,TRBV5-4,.,CASSNGNTEAFF,TGTGCCAGCAGTAACGGGAACACTGAAGCTTTCTTT
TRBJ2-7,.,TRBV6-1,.,CASSEAIGGFSYEQYF,TGTGCCAGCAGTGAAGCCATAGGGGGGTTCTCCTACGAGCAGTACTTC
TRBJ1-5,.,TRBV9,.,CASSPRGSADQPQHF,TGTGCCAGCAGCCCGCGGGGATCGGCCGATCAGCCCCAGCATTTT
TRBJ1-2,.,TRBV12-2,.,CASRLARGRPRGGYTF,TGTGCAAGTCGCTTAGCAAGAGGCAGGCCAAGGGGAGGCTACACCTTC
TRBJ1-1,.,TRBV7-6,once,CASSLAAGTEAFF,TGTGCCAGCAGCTTAGCTGCTGGAACTGAAGCTTTCTTT
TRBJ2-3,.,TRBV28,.,CASRRAPTQYF,TGTGCCAGCAGGAGGGCTCCAACGCAGTATTTT
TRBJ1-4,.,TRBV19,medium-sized,CASSIWDREKLFF,TGTGCCAGTAGTATATGGGACCGTGAAAAACTGTTTTTT
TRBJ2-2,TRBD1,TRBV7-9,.,CASSLPLRGRVTPGELFF,TGTGCCAGCAGCCTTCCCCTCAGGGGGCGCGTAACTCCCGGGGAGCTGTTTTTT
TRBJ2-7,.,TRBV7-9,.,CASSLAGREQYF,TGTGCCAGCAGCTTAGCTGGGCGCGAGCAGTACTTC
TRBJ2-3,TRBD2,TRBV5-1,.,CASSLGPGLAGGHGPDTDTQYF,TGCGCCAGCAGCTTGGGACCGGGACTAGCGGGAGGCCACGGGCCCGACACAGATACGCAGTATTTT
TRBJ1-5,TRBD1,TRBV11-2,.,CASSLAGTGVYNQPQHF,TGTGCCAGCAGCTTAGCAGGTACAGGGGTGTACAATCAGCCCCAGCATTTT
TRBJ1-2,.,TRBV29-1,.,CSVDQGKDGYTF,TGCAGCGTTGATCAGGGGAAGGATGGCTACACCTTC
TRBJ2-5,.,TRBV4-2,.,CASSQERGGETQYF,TGTGCCAGCAGCCAAGAGAGGGGGGGAGAGACCCAGTACTTC
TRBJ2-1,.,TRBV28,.,CASSLTSGTYEQFF,TGTGCCAGCAGTTTAACGTCGGGAACCTATGAGCAGTTCTTC
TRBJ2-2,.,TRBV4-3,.,CASSQERWRLNTGELFF,TGCGCCAGCAGCCAAGAACGGTGGCGCCTGAACACCGGGGAGCTGTTTTTT
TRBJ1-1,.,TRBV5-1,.,CASSFLGRNTEAFF,TGCGCCAGCAGCTTTCTGGGCCGGAACACTGAAGCTTTCTTT
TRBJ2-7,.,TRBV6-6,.,CASSYSTFVPEQYF,TGTGCCAGCAGTTACTCAACCTTCGTTCCCGAGCAGTACTTC
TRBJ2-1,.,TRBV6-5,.,CASSYDGSSYNEQFF,TGTGCCAGCAGTTACGACGGGAGCTCCTACAATGAGCAGTTCTTC
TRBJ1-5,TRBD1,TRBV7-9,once,CASSPQGVGNQPQHF,TGTGCCAGCAGCCCACAGGGGGTTGGCAATCAGCCCCAGCATTTT
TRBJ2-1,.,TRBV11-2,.,CASSRNPRSSYNEQFF,TGTGCCAGCAGCCGCAACCCCCGTAGCTCCTACAATGAGCAGTTCTTC
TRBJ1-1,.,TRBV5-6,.,CASSSGPLAFF,TGTGCCAGCAGCTCGGGACCCCTAGCTTTCTTT
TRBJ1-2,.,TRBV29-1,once,CSVNRDGYTF,TGCAGCGTCAACAGGGATGGCTACACCTTC
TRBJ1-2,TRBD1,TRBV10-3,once,CAITGTGEDYGYTF,TGTGCCATCACCGGGACAGGGGAGGACTATGGCTACACCTTC
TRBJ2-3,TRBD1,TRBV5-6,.,CASSLSRRDRGTDTQYF,TGTGCCAGCAGCTTGTCGCGAAGGGACAGGGGCACAGATACGCAGTATTTT
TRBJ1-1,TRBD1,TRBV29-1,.,CSVPGDRVAEAFF,TGCAGCGTTCCCGGGGACAGGGTAGCTGAAGCTTTCTTT
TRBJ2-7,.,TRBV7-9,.,CASSSTYEQYF,TGTGCCAGCAGCTCGACCTACGAGCAGTACTTC
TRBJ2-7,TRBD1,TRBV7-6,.,CASSLAGQGAHEQYF,TGTGCCAGCAGCTTAGCCGGACAGGGGGCCCACGAGCAGTACTTC
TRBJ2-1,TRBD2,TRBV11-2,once,CASSGQGLAGNWDEQFF,TGTGCCAGCAGCGGACAGGGACTAGCGGGGAATTGGGATGAGCAGTTCTTC
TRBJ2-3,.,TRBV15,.,CATSRGSASALRDTQYF,TGTGCCACCAGCAGAGGATCGGCCTCCGCACTGAGAGATACGCAGTATTTT
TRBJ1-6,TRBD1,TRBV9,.,CASSHGQGIVESPLHF,TGTGCCAGCAGTCATGGACAGGGGATTGTGGAGTCACCCCTCCACTTT
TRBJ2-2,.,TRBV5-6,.,CASSFWNTGELFF,TGTGCCAGCAGCTTTTGGAACACCGGGGAGCTGTTTTTT
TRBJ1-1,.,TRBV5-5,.,CASSLDVSSEAFF,TGTGCCAGCAGCTTGGATGTCTCTTCTGAAGCTTTCTTT
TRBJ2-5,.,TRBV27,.,CAAQGGETQYF,TGTGCCGCCCAGGGGGGGGAGACCCAGTACTTC
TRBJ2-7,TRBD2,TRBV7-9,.,CASSLGRRLAGSIYEQYF,TGTGCCAGCAGCTTAGGTCGCCGACTAGCGGGTTCTATCTACGAGCAGTACTTC
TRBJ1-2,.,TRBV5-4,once,CASSSRGGFGGYTF,TGTGCCAGCAGCAGCAGAGGTGGCTTCGGTGGCTACACCTTC
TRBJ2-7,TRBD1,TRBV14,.,CASSHGQGPYEQYF,TGTGCCAGCAGCCACGGACAGGGACCCTACGAGCAGTACTTC
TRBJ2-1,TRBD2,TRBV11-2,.,CASSLLLAGGPDEQFF,TGTGCCAGCAGCTTACTGCTAGCGGGAGGGCCGGATGAGCAGTTCTTC
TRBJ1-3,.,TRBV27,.,CASSLIGPGNTIYF,TGTGCCAGCAGTTTAATAGGGCCGGGAAACACCATATATTTT
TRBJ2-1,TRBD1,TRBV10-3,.,CAIGTGVYNEQFF,TGTGCCATCGGGACAGGGGTATACAATGAGCAGTTCTTC
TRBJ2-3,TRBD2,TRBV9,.,CASSVGTSSTDTQYF,TGTGCCAGCAGCGTAGGGACTAGCTCGACAGATACGCAGTATTTT
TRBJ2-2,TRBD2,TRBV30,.,CAWSPIAGVRAGELFF,TGTGCCTGGAGTCCGATAGCGGGAGTAAGGGCCGGGGAGCTGTTTTTT
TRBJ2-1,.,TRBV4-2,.,CASSLNSPHEQFF,TGTGCCAGCAGCCTGAATTCACCTCATGAGCAGTTCTTC
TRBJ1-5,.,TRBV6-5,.,CASSPTTGANQPQHF,TGTGCCAGCAGTCCGACGACGGGGGCTAATCAGCCCCAGCATTTT
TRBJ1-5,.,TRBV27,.,CASSPTPRTGTFGQPQHF,TGTGCCAGCAGTCCCACCCCCCGGACCGGGACATTCGGTCAGCCCCAGCATTTT
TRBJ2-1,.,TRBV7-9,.,CASSLGARGLYNEQFF,TGTGCCAGCAGCTTAGGGGCGCGAGGACTATACAATGAGCAGTTCTTC
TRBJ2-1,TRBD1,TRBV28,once,CASSLGTAYNEQFF,TGTGCCAGCAGTTTAGGGACAGCTTACAATGAGCAGTTCTTC
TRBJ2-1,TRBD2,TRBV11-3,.,CACSRTSFFNEQFF,TGTGCCTGTTCGAGGACTAGTTTTTTCAATGAGCAGTTCTTC